This record covers a single T cell receptor (beta chain). The data stem from a study of blood T cell repertoires in COVID-19. Study in general: There were acute and convalescent COVID-19 samples, and they came from the United States, Italy and Spain. Sources were T cells, B-cell-depleted T cells, or PBMCs; the material itself was cDNA or gDNA.

In the original workflow: Estimation of nucleated cell counts was performed using reference gene primer amplification. Repertoires were generated with immunoSEQ multiplex PCR, while TCRdb's copy carries only in-frame clones and drops some. V, J and clone size derive from that table, while D and trimming were established from the DNA sequence. The sample comprises about 360,000 clones, around 87% of which are singletons, and 2.5% to 3.5% rests with the top ten. This CDR3 is built from 14 residues. In germline, CDR1 is SNHLY, CDR2 FYNNEI. The V end was cut by 8 bases, the J end by 1 base, with 14 bases between.

Sequences were obtained from peripheral blood. The chain uses TRBV2 and TRBJ1-1, with D uncertain. This receptor was taken from a human donor in a cohort sampled during active COVID-19. The CDR3 coding sequence is TGTGCCAGCGCCCGGGAAGGAAGGAACACTGAAGCTTTCTTT. Translation gives CASAREGRNTEAFF.